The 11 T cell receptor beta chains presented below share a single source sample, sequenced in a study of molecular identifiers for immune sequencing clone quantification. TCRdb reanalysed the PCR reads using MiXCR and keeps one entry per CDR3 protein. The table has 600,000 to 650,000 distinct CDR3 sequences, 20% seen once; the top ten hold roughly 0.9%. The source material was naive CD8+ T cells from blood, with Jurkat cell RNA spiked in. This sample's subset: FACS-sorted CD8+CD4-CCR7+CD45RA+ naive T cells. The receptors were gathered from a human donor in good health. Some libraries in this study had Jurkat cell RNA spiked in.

CDR3 in amino acids: CASPGPYEQYF. The CDR3 region has the DNA TGTGCCAGCCCGGGGCCCTACGAGCAGTACTTC. The rearrangement joins TRBV6-1 to TRBJ2-7; the D call may be TRBD1 or TRBD2 (5 bases each). This CDR3 is 11 amino acids long. Germline lookup yields CDR1 MNHNS and CDR2 SASEGT. V was cut by 8 bases and J by 2 bases, with 7 bases left in between.

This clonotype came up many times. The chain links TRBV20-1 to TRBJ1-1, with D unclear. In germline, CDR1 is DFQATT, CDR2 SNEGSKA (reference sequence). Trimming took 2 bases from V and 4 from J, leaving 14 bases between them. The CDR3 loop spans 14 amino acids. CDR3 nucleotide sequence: TGCAGTGCTAGAACCCCGGGAGCTATCACTGAAGCTTTCTTT. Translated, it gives CSARTPGAITEAFF.

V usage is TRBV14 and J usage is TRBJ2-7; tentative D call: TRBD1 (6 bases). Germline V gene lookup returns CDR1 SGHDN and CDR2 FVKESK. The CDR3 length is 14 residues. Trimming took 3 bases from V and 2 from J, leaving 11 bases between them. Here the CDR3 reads CASSQGAAAYEQYF. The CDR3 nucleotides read TGTGCCAGCAGCCAGGGGGCGGCAGCCTACGAGCAGTACTTC.

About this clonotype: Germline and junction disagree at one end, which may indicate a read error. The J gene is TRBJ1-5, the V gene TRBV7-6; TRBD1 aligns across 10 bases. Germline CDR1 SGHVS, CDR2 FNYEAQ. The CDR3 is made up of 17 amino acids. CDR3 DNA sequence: TGTGCCAGCAGCGAGACAGGGGGCCTATATAGCAATCGGCCCCAGCATTTT. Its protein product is CASSETGGLYSNRPQHF.

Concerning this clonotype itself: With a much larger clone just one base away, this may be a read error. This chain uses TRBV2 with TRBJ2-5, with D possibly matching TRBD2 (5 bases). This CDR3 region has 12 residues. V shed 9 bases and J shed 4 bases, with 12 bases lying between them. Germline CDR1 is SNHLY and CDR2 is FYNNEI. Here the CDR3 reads CARRESAETQYF. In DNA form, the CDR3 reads TGTGCCAGGAGGGAGTCGGCAGAGACCCAGTACTTC.

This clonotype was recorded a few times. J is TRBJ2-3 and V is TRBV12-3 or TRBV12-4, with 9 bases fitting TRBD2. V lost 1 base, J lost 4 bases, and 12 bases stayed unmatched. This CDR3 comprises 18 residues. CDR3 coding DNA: TGTGCCAGCAGTTTAGGTGGTCCGAGCGGGAGGATCTCAGATACGCAGTATTTT. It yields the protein CASSLGGPSGRISDTQYF.

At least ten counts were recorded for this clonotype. The CDR3 DNA reads as TGCAGTGCTAGAGCGCCCCTGGAGCGGGGGGCCAGGGTCACAGATACGCAGTATTTT. This encodes CSARAPLERGARVTDTQYF. The chain combines TRBV20-1 with TRBJ2-3; 9 nucleotides match TRBD2. V gave up 1 base and J gave up 2 bases; unmatched junction bases: 16. Germline V gene data show CDR1 as DFQATT and CDR2 as SNEGSKA (reference sequence). The CDR3 consists of 19 residues.

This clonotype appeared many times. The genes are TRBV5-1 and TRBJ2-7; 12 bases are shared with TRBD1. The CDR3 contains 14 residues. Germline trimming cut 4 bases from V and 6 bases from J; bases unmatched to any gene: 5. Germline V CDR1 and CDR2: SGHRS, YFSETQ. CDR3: CASSPGTGGFEQYF. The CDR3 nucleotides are TGCGCCAGCAGCCCCGGGACAGGGGGCTTCGAGCAGTACTTC.

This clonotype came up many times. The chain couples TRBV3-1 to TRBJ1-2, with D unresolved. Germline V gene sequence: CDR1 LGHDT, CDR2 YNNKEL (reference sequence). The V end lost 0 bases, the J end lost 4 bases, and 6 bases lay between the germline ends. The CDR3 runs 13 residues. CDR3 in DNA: TGTGCCAGCAGCCAAGATGCCCGCTATGGCTACACCTTC. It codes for CASSQDARYGYTF.

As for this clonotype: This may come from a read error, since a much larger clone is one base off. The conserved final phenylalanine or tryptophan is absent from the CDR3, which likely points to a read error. As DNA, the CDR3 is TGCAGTGCTAGAACTAGCGGGAGGAACACAGATACGCAGTATCTT. Protein product: CSARTSGRNTDTQYL. This chain joins TRBV20-1 and TRBJ2-3, with 12 bases lining up with TRBD2. Germline V gene data show CDR1 as DFQATT and CDR2 as SNEGSKA (reference sequence). This CDR3 comprises 15 residues. Unmatched junction bases numbered 2, after V lost 2 bases and J lost 2 bases.

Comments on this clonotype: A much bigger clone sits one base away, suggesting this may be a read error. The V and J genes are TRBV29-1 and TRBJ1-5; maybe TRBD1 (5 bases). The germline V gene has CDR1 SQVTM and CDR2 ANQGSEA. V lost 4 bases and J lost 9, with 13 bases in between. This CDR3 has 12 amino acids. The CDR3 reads CSVGWGDLPQHF. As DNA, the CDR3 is TGCAGCGTTGGATGGGGCGATCTGCCCCAGCATTTT.